This TCR beta chain was captured by sequencing in a study of cytomegalovirus exposure and HLA in healthy donors. The CDR3 loop spans 15 amino acids. Trimming took 8 bases from V and 5 from J, leaving 21 bases between them. Germline V gene lookup returns CDR1 MNHNS and CDR2 SASEGT. PCR involved 60 Vbeta and 13 Jbeta primers. Assay: immunoSEQ multiplex PCR; the TCRdb copy retains only in-frame clones and omits some. This sample has over 150,000 clones, with less than 80% found just once. The source is a man aged 35-49 years in good health and CMV-seronegative. The V gene is TRBV6-1, the J gene TRBJ2-5; D possibly corresponds to TRBD2 (5 bases). The sample was PBMCs. The chain's CDR3 is CASGSRRGSTETQYF. The CDR3 DNA is TGTGCCAGCGGCTCCCGGCGTGGGAGTACCGAGACCCAGTACTTC.